One sample yielded the 28 T cell receptor beta chains listed below, sequenced in a study of cytomegalovirus exposure and HLA in healthy donors. Primers included in the PCR were 60 Vbeta and 13 Jbeta primers. Profiling relied on immunoSEQ multiplex PCR, and the TCRdb table lists in-frame clones only, not all of them. The table has fewer than 80,000 clones, 70% to 75% seen once. The sample taken for sequencing was PBMCs. Receptors were obtained from a woman aged 25 to 39 in good health and CMV-seronegative.

This clone was recorded once. The chain joins TRBV25-1 to TRBJ1-2, with TRBD1 as a possible D gene (5 bases). The V gene's germline CDR1 is MGHDK and CDR2 SYGVNS. The CDR3 contains 12 residues. V shed 4 bases and J shed 8 bases, with 11 bases lying between them. CDR3 protein: CASSAGIGGYTF. The DNA for the CDR3 is TGTGCCAGCAGTGCAGGGATCGGGGGCTACACCTTC.

This clone was counted only a few times. This sequence joins TRBV30 and TRBJ2-5; perhaps TRBD2 as D (6 bases). The V gene's germline CDR1 is GTSNPN and CDR2 SVGIG (reference sequence). The CDR3 has 14 amino acids. V gave up 4 bases and J gave up 2 bases, with 14 bases separating them. The CDR3: CAWNWGGSQETQYF. Here the CDR3 DNA reads TGTGCCTGGAATTGGGGAGGTTCACAAGAGACCCAGTACTTC.

The V and J genes are TRBV5-1 and TRBJ1-4; 10 positions match TRBD1. After removal of 5 bases from V and 0 bases from J, the junction contained 1 base not matched to a gene. The germline gives CDR1 SGHRS, CDR2 YFSETQ. The CDR3 runs to 15 residues. The CDR3 region has the DNA TGCGCCAGCAGGGGACAGGGGTCAACTAATGAAAAACTGTTTTTT. This codes for CASRGQGSTNEKLFF.

Regarding this clone: The junction shows a germline mismatch at one end, possibly a read error. This chain links TRBV7-9 with TRBJ1-3, with 10 positions matching TRBD1. Germline assignment: CDR1 SEHNR and CDR2 FQNEAQ (reference sequence). The CDR3 is made up of 18 amino acids. CDR3 amino acids: CASNLPGTGVSPGNTIYF. The CDR3, as DNA: TGTGCCAGCAACTTACCCGGGACAGGGGTTTCCCCTGGAAACACCATATATTTT.

This chain links TRBV27 with TRBJ1-5, with 9 nucleotides matching TRBD1. Germline trimming cut 3 bases from V and 4 bases from J; bases unmatched to any gene: 7. CDR1 and CDR2 from the germline V gene are MNHEY and SMNVEV (reference sequence). The CDR3 extends over 16 amino acids. CDR3 amino acids: CASSFFGQGYNQPQHF. In nucleotides, the CDR3 is TGTGCCAGCAGTTTCTTCGGACAGGGGTATAATCAGCCCCAGCATTTT.

The chain couples TRBV28 to TRBJ1-5; possibly TRBD1 for D (5 bases). CDR1 is MDHEN, CDR2 SYDVKM, per germline. V was trimmed by 6 bases and J by 0 bases, leaving 12 bases between them. The CDR3 totals 15 residues. The chain's CDR3 is CASRRGPYSNQPQHF. In DNA form, the CDR3 reads TGTGCCAGCAGGCGGGGACCTTATAGCAATCAGCCCCAGCATTTT.

V usage is TRBV9 and J usage is TRBJ2-3; 7 bases are shared with TRBD2. CDR1 SGDLS and CDR2 YYNGEE come from the germline V gene. The CDR3 has 16 residues. V lost 3 bases and J lost 2; bases outside the gene matches: 9. The CDR3 sequence is CASSGGLSETTDTQYF. Here the CDR3 DNA reads TGTGCCAGCAGCGGGGGACTATCCGAAACCACAGATACGCAGTATTTT.

About this clone: The identical CDR3 is also encoded by other nucleotide sequences in the sample. The chain couples TRBV28 to TRBJ2-7; D is undetermined. V was shortened by 2 bases and J by 3 bases, with 11 bases between the two germline ends. The CDR3 runs to 14 residues. The germline gives CDR1 MDHEN, CDR2 SYDVKM. CDR3 nucleotides: TGTGCCAGCAGTTTAGCAGGTGGCGTCTACGAGCAGTACTTC. Encoded protein: CASSLAGGVYEQYF.

This rearrangement joins TRBV7-2 to TRBJ2-1; maybe TRBD2 (7 bases). Germline CDR1 SGHTA, CDR2 FQGNSA. V shed 5 bases and J shed 7 bases, with 15 bases lying between them. The CDR3 covers 14 residues. CDR3 region: CASSPAGARNEQFF. The CDR3, as DNA: TGTGCCAGCAGCCCGGCGGGGGCTCGGAATGAGCAGTTCTTC. Using reference TRBV7-2 and TRBJ2-1 for the parts outside the CDR3, the full variable domain is GAGVSQSPSNKVTEKGKDVELRCDPISGHTALYWYRQSLGQGLEFLIYFQGNSAPDKSGLPSDRFSAERTGGSVSTLTIQRTQQEDSAVYLCASSPAGARNEQFFGPGTRLTVL.

V usage is TRBV28 and J usage is TRBJ2-5; 7 bases align to TRBD1. The germline CDR1 and CDR2 sequences are MDHEN and SYDVKM. The CDR3 is made up of 14 amino acids. The trim removed 5 bases at V and 4 bases at J, leaving 7 bases unmatched. Here the CDR3 DNA reads TGTGCCAGCAGTCTCGACAGGGCGGGAGAGACCCAGTACTTC. This gives the protein CASSLDRAGETQYF.

The chain recombines TRBV5-1 with TRBJ2-3, with D uncertain. The CDR3 extends over 14 amino acids. Trimming removed 0 bases at V and 1 base at J, with 6 bases between. Germline lookup yields CDR1 SGHRS and CDR2 YFSETQ. The DNA for the CDR3 is TGCGCCAGCAGCTTGGAACAAGGCACAGATACGCAGTATTTT. Protein sequence: CASSLEQGTDTQYF.

This clone has only a few counts. This chain joins TRBV9 and TRBJ2-7; 7 bases match TRBD1. V shed 4 bases, J shed 0 bases, and the junction held 7 bases outside the gene matches. From germline, CDR1 is SGDLS and CDR2 YYNGEE. This CDR3 spans 15 amino acids. CDR3 sequence (DNA): TGTGCCAGCAGCCCCCGGGGACAGCCCTCCTACGAGCAGTACTTC. Its protein product is CASSPRGQPSYEQYF.

This clone occurred once. CDR3 sequence: CASSLSGGLAKNIQYF. The CDR3 DNA reads as TGTGCCAGCAGTTTATCCGGCGGTCTAGCCAAAAACATTCAGTACTTC. The chain has TRBV28 and TRBJ2-4; no clear D. The V and J ends lost 1 base and 0 bases respectively, with 10 bases between them. Germline-derived CDR1 and CDR2 are MDHEN and SYDVKM. The CDR3 runs to 16 residues.

In its sample, this clone was seen once. The DNA for the CDR3 is TGCGCCAGCAGATGGACAGGGGCCTCCCCTTATGGCTACACCTTC. Protein: CASRWTGASPYGYTF. The V gene is TRBV4-1, the J gene TRBJ1-2, with 9 bases lining up with TRBD1. Germline CDR1 reads MGHRA; CDR2 reads YSYEKL. This CDR3 is 15 amino acids long. The trim removed 6 bases at V and 5 bases at J, leaving 10 bases unmatched.

The CDR3 DNA follows: TGTGCCAGCAGTTTATCGAGTTGGAGCTTTGTCTACGAGCAGTACTTC. Amino acids: CASSLSSWSFVYEQYF. The rearrangement uses TRBV27 and TRBJ2-7; D is unresolved. The length of the CDR3 is 16 residues. Trimming shortened V by 0 bases and J by 3 bases, and 15 bases separated the two germline ends. Germline-derived CDR1 and CDR2 are MNHEY and SMNVEV (reference sequence).

V and J are TRBV28 and TRBJ1-2, with unresolved D. The germline V gene has CDR1 MDHEN and CDR2 SYDVKM. This CDR3 has 12 amino acids. Deletions cut 5 bases from V and 5 bases from J, with 9 bases between. CDR3 loop: CASSINRYGYTF. The CDR3 nucleotides read TGTGCCAGCAGTATCAACAGATATGGCTACACCTTC.

With respect to this clone: A junction boundary mismatches the germline segment, possibly from a read error. The J gene is TRBJ2-7, the V gene TRBV7-9, with D perhaps TRBD1 (6 bases). Germline CDR1 SEHNR, CDR2 FQNEAQ (reference sequence). There are 12 residues in the CDR3. The CDR3 DNA reads as TGTTCCAGCAGGGGAGCGGCCTACGAGCAGTACTTC. Protein sequence: CSSRGAAYEQYF.

J is TRBJ2-2 and V is TRBV5-1, with TRBD1 as a possible D gene (5 bases). The CDR3 runs 16 residues. Germline CDR1 SGHRS, CDR2 YFSETQ. Between the trimmed V and J ends, which lost 4 bases and 0 bases, there was a span of 13 bases. The CDR3 nucleotides are TGCGCCAGCAGCGCGATACAGGTGGCGAACACCGGGGAGCTGTTTTTT. It codes for CASSAIQVANTGELFF.

This chain links TRBV9 with TRBJ2-7, with 8 positions matching TRBD2. Trimming at V came to 4 bases and at J to 2 bases, leaving 8 bases not matched to a gene. Per the germline V gene, CDR1 is SGDLS and CDR2 is YYNGEE. The length of the CDR3 is 15 residues. The CDR3 DNA follows: TGTGCCAGCAGCCCGCGACTAGCGCCGACCTACGAGCAGTACTTC. Its protein is CASSPRLAPTYEQYF.

This clone was picked up one time. The chain uses TRBV4-1 and TRBJ1-2; TRBD1 matches 8 bases. This CDR3 has 15 amino acids. V lost 2 bases, J lost 8 bases, and 10 bases stayed unmatched. Germline V gives CDR1 MGHRA, CDR2 YSYEKL. Written as DNA, the CDR3 is TGCGCCAGCAGCCAATACACCCCAGGGGGCGACGGCTACACCTTC. Amino acid sequence: CASSQYTPGGDGYTF.

The chain combines TRBV7-9 with TRBJ2-2; D call uncertain. The germline gives CDR1 SEHNR, CDR2 FQNEAQ (reference sequence). The ends were cut back, 1 base at V and 7 bases at J, with 4 bases in the middle. The CDR3 has 12 residues. The CDR3 is CASSLVHGELFF. CDR3 nucleotides: TGTGCCAGCAGCTTAGTACACGGGGAGCTGTTTTTT.

V usage is TRBV5-5 and J usage is TRBJ1-1, with D perhaps matching TRBD1 (5 bases). The V end was cut by 4 bases, the J end by 4 bases, with 11 bases between. The CDR3 spans 13 residues. The germline CDR1 and CDR2 sequences are SGHKS and YYEKEE (reference sequence). This CDR3 is CASSPGAGTEAFF. CDR3 in DNA: TGTGCCAGCAGCCCTGGGGCAGGCACTGAAGCTTTCTTT. The variable domain in full, completed from reference TRBV5-5 and TRBJ1-1, reads DAGVTQSPTHLIKTRGQQVTLRCSPISGHKSVSWYQQVLGQGPQFIFQYYEKEERGRGNFPDRFSARQFPNYSSELNVNALLLGDSALYLCASSPGAGTEAFFGQGTRLTVV.

This chain uses TRBV7-2 with TRBJ2-7; no clear D. Germline V gene data show CDR1 as SGHTA and CDR2 as FQGNSA. The CDR3 has 14 residues. Trimming stripped 2 bases from V and 3 bases from J, with 11 bases between. The CDR3 nucleotides are TGTGCCAGCAGCTTATCCGACACATTCTACGAGCAGTACGTC. Protein: CASSLSDTFYEQYV.

This clone showed up just once. The chain employs TRBV19 and TRBJ1-1; D is undetermined. Germline CDR1 and CDR2: LNHDA and SQIVND (reference sequence). The CDR3 is 13 amino acids. The germline V and J ends were trimmed by 5 bases and 4 bases, with 11 bases remaining between them. CDR3 sequence: CASSSFPPTEAFF. DNA of the CDR3: TGTGCCAGTAGTTCCTTCCCCCCCACTGAAGCTTTCTTT.

Only a few counts were recorded for this clone. The chain employs TRBV9 and TRBJ2-1, with a weak D call TRBD2 (6 bases). CDR3 length: 15 residues. CDR1 is SGDLS and CDR2 is YYNGEE in the germline V gene. V was shortened by 4 bases and J by 4 bases, with 15 bases between the two germline ends. In nucleotides, the CDR3 is TGTGCCAGCAGCTCCCGGGACTTCATTTACAATGAGCAGTTCTTC. This sequence encodes CASSSRDFIYNEQFF.

The rearrangement uses TRBV6-5 and TRBJ1-4; D gene uncertain. This CDR3 spans 15 amino acids. V was trimmed by 6 bases and J by 5 bases, leaving 16 bases between them. CDR1 and CDR2 from the germline V gene are MNHEY and SVGAGI. CDR3 bases: TGTGCCAGCAGCCCCCCCGGTGGGGAGAATGAAAAACTGTTTTTT. It codes for CASSPPGGENEKLFF.

V is TRBV5-1 and J is TRBJ1-4, with TRBD1 matching 9 bases. V was pared by 0 bases and J by 8 bases, with 8 bases of the junction left unmatched. The CDR3 sequence is 16 residues long. From germline, CDR1 is SGHRS and CDR2 YFSETQ. The CDR3 DNA reads TGCGCCAGCAGCTTGGCCGTAACAGGGGGCAGGGAAAAACTGTTTTTT. It encodes CASSLAVTGGREKLFF. Full variable domain (missing parts from reference TRBV5-1 and TRBJ1-4): KAGVTQTPRYLIKTRGQQVTLSCSPISGHRSVSWYQQTPGQGLQFLFEYFSETQRNKGNFPGRFSGRQFSNSRSEMNVSTLELGDSALYLCASSLAVTGGREKLFFGSGTQLSVL.

This clone was picked up a small number of times. The CDR3 loop is CASSLSRGTGINYGYTF. CDR3 DNA: TGTGCCAGCAGCCTCTCCAGAGGGACAGGGATTAACTATGGCTACACCTTC. The gene calls are TRBV7-8 and TRBJ1-2, with 9 bases aligning to TRBD1. CDR1 and CDR2 from the germline V gene are SGHVS and FQNEAQ. The CDR3 has 17 residues. Germline trimming cut 5 bases from V and 1 base from J; bases unmatched to any gene: 11.